Below, 21 T cell receptor beta chains from the same sample are listed, as sequenced in a study of T-cell reconstitution after alpha-beta-depleted transplantation in children (TCRdb year 2016). The method behind the library was PCR. Data came from an Illumina HiSeq 2500. Molecular barcoding was employed in the preparation of TCR libraries, with unique molecular identifiers being used to normalize TCRbeta repertoire quantification. TCRdb redid the processing of the public reads, applying fastp at Q25 and MiXCR, and retained in-frame beta chains. Here each entry gathers all rows of one CDR3 protein and keeps the most common genes and DNA. This sample holds roughly 220,000 distinct CDR3 sequences; 9.7% were observed only once. The ten largest account for around 5.1% of the sample. The sample in question was PBMCs from the stem cell graft donor, obtained from the stem cell graft. These receptors originate from a human donor who donated a stem cell graft to a child with SCID.

This clonotype was found many times. V usage is TRBV15 and J usage is TRBJ2-7; 8 bases match TRBD1. Unmatched junction bases numbered 20, after V lost 1 base and J lost 3 bases. CDR3 length: 20 amino acids. Looked up from germline, CDR1 is LNHNV and CDR2 is YYDKDF (reference sequence). In DNA form, the CDR3 reads TGTGCCACCAGCAGAGGGAAGCGCTTCAAGGACAGGGAGAATTACTACGAGCAGTACTTC. Its protein product is CATSRGKRFKDRENYYEQYF.

This clonotype was seen just once. The genes are TRBV10-3 and TRBJ1-4, with 7 bases matching TRBD1. The CDR3 loop spans 17 amino acids. Trimming cost V 3 bases and J 0 bases; bases outside gene matches: 7. Germline CDR1 reads ENHRY; CDR2 reads SYGVKD. CDR3 nucleotide sequence: TGTGCCATCAGTGATATGAACAGGGGAGCAACTAATGAAAAACTGTTTTTT. Protein: CAISDMNRGATNEKLFF.

Remarks on this clonotype: This may be a read error: a much more frequent sequence differs by one nucleotide. CDR3 in amino acids: CASRPKSPYNEQFF. The CDR3 DNA is TGTGCCAGCAGACCGAAGAGCCCCTACAATGAGCAGTTCTTC. This sequence joins TRBV7-8 and TRBJ2-1, with unresolved D. This CDR3 contains 14 residues. The germline V and J ends were trimmed by 6 bases and 2 bases, with 11 bases remaining between them. The germline CDR1 and CDR2 sequences are SGHVS and FQNEAQ.

This clonotype was seen more than once but under ten times. The chain carries TRBV6-2 or TRBV6-3 and TRBJ2-2; 14 nucleotides line up with TRBD2. The germline CDR1 and CDR2 sequences are MNHEY and SVGEGT. This CDR3 is built from 18 residues. V lost 0 bases, J lost 1 base, and 1 base stayed unmatched. The CDR3, as DNA: TGTGCCAGCAGTTACTCGACTAGCGGGGGGGAGAACACCGGGGAGCTGTTTTTT. This gives the protein CASSYSTSGGENTGELFF.

This clonotype came up many times. The V and J genes are TRBV9 and TRBJ2-3; perhaps TRBD2 as D (5 bases). V was clipped by 1 base and J by 3 bases, with 6 bases between them. This CDR3 contains 13 residues. Germline values: CDR1 SGDLS, CDR2 YYNGEE. CDR3 sequence: CASSVSGTDTQYF. The CDR3 bases are TGTGCCAGCAGCGTATCGGGGACAGATACGCAGTATTTT.

This clonotype was seen ten or more times. V is TRBV7-8 and J is TRBJ2-1; 13 bases are a match to TRBD2. The CDR3 spans 16 residues. V dropped 4 bases and J dropped 2; count of bases not matched to a gene: 2. Germline values: CDR1 SGHVS, CDR2 FQNEAQ. The CDR3 bases are TGTGCCAGCAGCTCCGGACTAGCGGGGGCCTACAATGAGCAGTTCTTC. It encodes CASSSGLAGAYNEQFF.

Only a few counts were recorded for this clonotype. The V call is TRBV12-3 or TRBV12-4, the J call TRBJ1-2; D possibly corresponds to TRBD1 (5 bases). V gave up 7 bases and J gave up 4 bases, with 16 bases separating them. The CDR3 covers 14 residues. CDR3 in DNA: TGTGCCAGCAACAGGACCCCTAGGAGCTATGGCTACACCTTC. Translating gives CASNRTPRSYGYTF.

This clonotype has a count of ten or more. J is TRBJ1-1 and V is TRBV7-9; 7 bases agree with TRBD1. The CDR3 runs to 15 residues. From germline, CDR1 is SEHNR and CDR2 FQNEAQ (reference sequence). Trimming cost V 5 bases and J 2 bases; bases outside gene matches: 8. The CDR3 loop reads CASSKRQGTNTEAFF. CDR3 nucleotide sequence: TGTGCCAGCAGCAAACGACAGGGCACTAACACTGAAGCTTTCTTT.

This clonotype was seen many times. V is TRBV27 and J is TRBJ2-7; TRBD2 might be the D (6 bases). Germline V CDR1 and CDR2: MNHEY, SMNVEV (reference sequence). This CDR3 is 14 amino acids long. With 3 bases removed from V and 5 bases from J, the gap between germline ends came to 14 bases. CDR3 region: CASSFGRGGDEQYF. The CDR3 DNA is TGTGCCAGCAGTTTCGGGCGGGGTGGCGACGAGCAGTACTTC.

This clonotype was seen ten or more times. The chain joins TRBV5-5 to TRBJ2-3; D is unclear. CDR3 length: 14 amino acids. From germline, CDR1 is SGHKS and CDR2 YYEKEE (reference sequence). Trimming shortened V by 4 bases and J by 4 bases, and 13 bases separated the two germline ends. In DNA form, the CDR3 reads TGTGCCAGCAGCCCGCGGTTGTACGCAGATACGCAGTATTTT. Its protein is CASSPRLYADTQYF.

The V gene is TRBV10-3, the J gene TRBJ2-7; 8 nucleotides agree with TRBD2. The ends lost 6 bases at V and 5 bases at J; junction bases unmatched: 6. The germline gives CDR1 ENHRY, CDR2 SYGVKD. The CDR3 runs to 13 residues. The CDR3 nucleotides are TGTGCCATCAGGCGAGCGGGGGCCCACGAGCAGTACGTC. Encoded protein: CAIRRAGAHEQYV.

This rearrangement joins TRBV20-1 to TRBJ1-4, with D possibly being TRBD1 (5 bases). The CDR3 runs 15 residues. CDR1 and CDR2 (germline): DFQATT, SNEGSKA (reference sequence). V lost 4 bases to trimming and J lost 6 bases, with 18 bases between them. CDR3 in DNA: TGCAGTGCTACCTCCCCAGGGTCGGAACATGAAAAACTGTTTTTT. Amino acid sequence: CSATSPGSEHEKLFF.

This clonotype was seen many times. This chain uses TRBV7-2 with TRBJ1-4; perhaps TRBD1 as D (5 bases). Germline assignment: CDR1 SGHTA and CDR2 FQGNSA. Trimming shortened V by 2 bases and J by 4 bases, and 8 bases separated the two germline ends. The CDR3 length is 14 residues. The CDR3 DNA sequence: TGTGCCAGCAGCTTACAGGGCCTTAATGAAAAACTGTTTTTT. Translating gives CASSLQGLNEKLFF.

This clonotype was found many times. The chain has TRBV5-1 and TRBJ2-7; D not certain. V lost 4 bases and J 3 bases, leaving 14 bases between the germline ends. Germline CDR1 and CDR2: SGHRS and YFSETQ. The CDR3 consists of 14 residues. The CDR3: CASSHGGQNYEQYF. The CDR3 DNA reads TGCGCCAGCAGCCACGGTGGGCAGAACTACGAGCAGTACTTC. Based on the CDR3 plus reference TRBV5-1 and TRBJ2-7, the full variable domain is KAGVTQTPRYLIKTRGQQVTLSCSPISGHRSVSWYQQTPGQGLQFLFEYFSETQRNKGNFPGRFSGRQFSNSRSEMNVSTLELGDSALYLCASSHGGQNYEQYFGPGTRLTVT.

This clonotype occurred many times. The chain has TRBV7-9 and TRBJ1-2; 7 nucleotides match TRBD1. This CDR3 is 14 amino acids long. The V and J ends lost 5 bases and 2 bases, in that order; junction bases with no gene match: 5. The V gene's germline CDR1 is SEHNR and CDR2 FQNEAQ (reference sequence). DNA of the CDR3: TGTGCCAGCAGCATGGAGACAGGGAACTATGGCTACACCTTC. Translation: CASSMETGNYGYTF.

This clonotype was found many times. This likely comes from a read error, as the CDR3 has no conserved phenylalanine or tryptophan at its end. The chain has TRBV7-3 and TRBJ2-3; maybe TRBD1 (5 bases). The CDR3 loop spans 14 amino acids. CDR1 SGHTA and CDR2 FQGTGA come from the germline V gene. Deletions cut 0 bases from V and 2 bases from J, with 6 bases between. CDR3 sequence: CASSLTGPTDTQYV. The CDR3 DNA sequence: TGTGCCAGCAGCTTAACGGGGCCCACAGATACGCAGTATGTT.

This clonotype has a count of ten or more. The CDR3 sequence: CASSLDRRNEQFF. In DNA, the CDR3 is TGCGCCAGCAGCTTGGACAGGCGGAATGAGCAGTTCTTC. This sequence joins TRBV5-1 and TRBJ2-1; the D gene is possibly TRBD1 (5 bases). Germline V gene sequence: CDR1 SGHRS, CDR2 YFSETQ. The CDR3 sequence is 13 residues long. The V end was cut by 0 bases, the J end by 7 bases, with 8 bases between.

The table lists this clonotype with many counts. The V gene is TRBV7-3, the J gene TRBJ2-5, with no clear D. V lost 2 bases to trimming and J lost 0 bases, with 10 bases between them. From germline, CDR1 is SGHTA and CDR2 FQGTGA. The length of the CDR3 is 15 residues. For the CDR3, the DNA is TGTGCCAGCAGCTTAGAAGGGTGGTACCAAGAGACCCAGTACTTC. The encoded protein is CASSLEGWYQETQYF.

This clonotype was recorded at least ten times. The V and J genes are TRBV14 and TRBJ1-4, with D perhaps TRBD1 (6 bases). V was cut by 1 base and J by 0 bases, with 9 bases left in between. The CDR3 consists of 16 residues. The germline V gene has CDR1 SGHDN and CDR2 FVKESK. CDR3 DNA: TGTGCCAGCAGCCAAGCGGGGGCAGCAACTAATGAAAAACTGTTTTTT. Protein: CASSQAGAATNEKLFF.

This clonotype has a count of ten or more. The chain employs TRBV20-1 and TRBJ2-3; a weak D match, TRBD1 (6 bases). Trimming stripped 2 bases from V and 4 bases from J, with 10 bases between. This CDR3 is built from 13 residues. Germline assignment: CDR1 DFQATT and CDR2 SNEGSKA (reference sequence). CDR3 region: CSARWGPSDTQYF. The CDR3 coding sequence is TGCAGTGCTAGATGGGGGCCGTCAGATACGCAGTATTTT.

This clonotype was counted many times. The chain has TRBV20-1 and TRBJ1-4; D remains unclear. Germline V gene lookup returns CDR1 DFQATT and CDR2 SNEGSKA (reference sequence). Trimming stripped 2 bases from V and 6 bases from J, with 13 bases between. This CDR3 is built from 14 residues. The CDR3 spells CSARHTAGDEKLFF. The CDR3 DNA follows: TGCAGTGCTAGACATACAGCTGGGGATGAAAAACTGTTTTTT.